Below, 24 T cell receptor beta chains from the same sample are listed, as sequenced in a study of T cell repertoires in cytomegalovirus infection. TCRdb analysed the reads with MiXCR anew, one entry per CDR3 protein. This sample has 510,000 or so distinct CDR3 sequences; about 26% occur once, and the top ten carry around 13%. Sequences were obtained from PBMCs. Receptors were obtained from a human donor in good health (CMV status not recorded). Some clones in this sample may be carry-over from other donors' samples.

This clonotype was counted a single time. The V and J genes are TRBV7-8 and TRBJ1-2; D is unresolved. The germline gives CDR1 SGHVS, CDR2 FQNEAQ. V dropped 2 bases and J dropped 0 bases, with 10 bases sitting between them. This CDR3 region has 15 residues. CDR3 region: CASSLFRQANYGYTF. The CDR3 DNA is TGTGCCAGCAGCTTATTTCGGCAGGCTAACTATGGCTACACCTTC.

The V and J genes are TRBV7-2 and TRBJ1-5; D is undetermined. The CDR3 covers 13 residues. Between the trimmed V and J ends, which lost 2 bases and 4 bases, there was a span of 6 bases. The germline V gene encodes CDR1 SGHTA and CDR2 FQGNSA. As DNA, the CDR3 is TGTGCCAGCAGCTTAACGGTAAATCAGCCCCAGCATTTT. Translating it yields CASSLTVNQPQHF.

This clonotype was counted a few times. The gene calls are TRBV5-1 and TRBJ2-3; 7 bases are shared with TRBD2. The CDR3 spans 15 residues. CDR1 is SGHRS, CDR2 YFSETQ, per germline. Trimming cost V 4 bases and J 6 bases; bases outside gene matches: 11. The CDR3 sequence is CASSPGSAGRDTQYF. The CDR3 DNA follows: TGCGCCAGCAGCCCGGGGTCAGCGGGGAGGGATACGCAGTATTTT.

Points on this clonotype: One base away lies a much larger clone, so this may be a sequencing read error. The chain uses TRBV7-2 and TRBJ2-7; TRBD2 agrees at 14 bases. The CDR3 totals 17 residues. The V and J ends lost 1 base and 2 bases, in that order; junction bases with no gene match: 4. Germline CDR1 and CDR2: SGHTA and FQGNSA. CDR3 bases: TGTGCCAGCAGCTTAGTGCCGACTAGCGGGAGGGCCTACGAGCAGTACTTC. Its translation: CASSLVPTSGRAYEQYF.

This clonotype was observed a few times. This chain joins TRBV5-1 and TRBJ2-3; 8 bases line up with TRBD1. The germline V gene encodes CDR1 SGHRS and CDR2 YFSETQ. V was pared by 5 bases and J by 4 bases, with 9 bases of the junction left unmatched. The CDR3 loop spans 15 amino acids. CDR3 residues: CASSRQGPFADTQYF. CDR3 DNA sequence: TGCGCCAGCAGTCGACAGGGGCCTTTTGCAGATACGCAGTATTTT.

The rearrangement uses TRBV12-3 or TRBV12-4 and TRBJ1-4, with 7 bases lining up with TRBD1. The CDR3 runs 15 residues. V lost 1 base, J lost 4 bases, and 3 bases stayed unmatched. The CDR3 protein is CASSLGAGGNEKLFF. The CDR3 bases are TGTGCCAGCAGTTTAGGGGCAGGGGGTAATGAAAAACTGTTTTTT.

The chain combines TRBV7-8 with TRBJ2-1; TRBD2 matches at 11 bases. The ends lost 0 bases at V and 7 bases at J; junction bases unmatched: 2. In germline, CDR1 is SGHVS, CDR2 FQNEAQ. The CDR3 length is 15 residues. The CDR3 loop is CASSLARTSGNEQFF. The CDR3 DNA sequence: TGTGCCAGCAGCTTAGCAAGGACTAGCGGGAATGAGCAGTTCTTC.

Here the CDR3 DNA reads TGTGCCAGCAGTTACCAGGGCCCAGATACGCAGTATTTT. Residues: CASSYQGPDTQYF. The V call is TRBV6-6, the J call TRBJ2-3; TRBD1 is a possible D gene (5 bases). In germline, CDR1 is MNHNY, CDR2 SVGAGI (reference sequence). V gave up 2 bases and J gave up 4 bases, with 7 bases separating them. The CDR3 consists of 13 residues.

This clonotype showed up just a few times. This rearrangement joins TRBV6-1 to TRBJ2-7; D may be TRBD1 (7 bases). This CDR3 contains 15 residues. Germline CDR1 MNHNS, CDR2 SASEGT. V lost 6 bases and J 3 bases, leaving 18 bases between the germline ends. The CDR3 spells CASSLRAGQNYEQYV. CDR3 coding DNA: TGTGCCAGCAGCCTAAGGGCGGGACAGAACTACGAGCAGTACGTC.

The J gene is TRBJ1-2, the V gene TRBV19; 9 nucleotides match TRBD1. The CDR3 extends over 16 amino acids. V lost 3 bases to trimming and J lost 4 bases; unmatched junction nucleotides: 9. The germline CDR1 and CDR2 sequences are LNHDA and SQIVND (reference sequence). CDR3 amino acids: CASSISQGAPPYGYTF. CDR3 DNA sequence: TGTGCCAGTAGTATTTCACAGGGGGCTCCCCCCTATGGCTACACCTTC.

This chain links TRBV6-1 with TRBJ2-3; no clear D gene. The CDR3 has 15 amino acids. Germline V gene sequence: CDR1 MNHNS, CDR2 SASEGT. V dropped 5 bases and J dropped 1 base, with 13 bases sitting between them. The CDR3 bases are TGTGCCAGCAGTTACACCCCCGTCCGCACAGATACGCAGTATTTT. Protein product: CASSYTPVRTDTQYF.

The chain links TRBV12-3 or TRBV12-4 to TRBJ2-1; unclear D gene. V lost 6 bases and J lost 9, with 12 bases in between. This CDR3 is built from 12 residues. This CDR3 is CASSLLVTEQFF. The CDR3 nucleotides are TGTGCCAGCAGCTTGCTAGTCACTGAGCAGTTCTTC.

V gene TRBV25-1 combines with J gene TRBJ2-7, with no clear D. The CDR3 is 13 amino acids. The germline CDR1 and CDR2 sequences are MGHDK and SYGVNS. The V end was cut by 4 bases, the J end by 5 bases, with 12 bases between. The CDR3 loop is CASSVAGEDEQYF. The CDR3 DNA is TGTGCCAGCAGTGTAGCAGGCGAGGACGAGCAGTACTTC.

This clonotype was picked up many times. The rearrangement joins TRBV7-2 to TRBJ2-3; TRBD2 agrees at 9 bases. The germline V gene has CDR1 SGHTA and CDR2 FQGNSA. Trimming cost V 9 bases and J 0 bases; bases outside gene matches: 4. The CDR3 has 14 amino acids. CDR3 DNA: TGTGCCAGTCGACTAGCGGTTAGCACAGATACGCAGTATTTT. As protein: CASRLAVSTDTQYF.

This clonotype was observed many times. This chain joins TRBV11-2 and TRBJ2-5; perhaps TRBD2 as D (6 bases). CDR1 SGHAT and CDR2 FQNNGV come from the germline V gene. Deletions cut 7 bases from V and 5 bases from J, with 11 bases between. The CDR3 totals 12 residues. For the CDR3, the DNA is TGTGCCAGCACCCCGGCGGGGGAGACCCAGTACTTC. Protein: CASTPAGETQYF.

V gene TRBV7-2 combines with J gene TRBJ1-5; possibly TRBD1 for D (6 bases). The length of the CDR3 is 13 residues. V was cut by 5 bases and J by 5 bases, with 10 bases left in between. Germline V gene data show CDR1 as SGHTA and CDR2 as FQGNSA. The CDR3 sequence is CASSRDTDQPQHF. The CDR3 DNA follows: TGTGCCAGCAGCAGGGACACCGATCAGCCCCAGCATTTT. The complete variable domain, with remaining parts taken from reference TRBV7-2 and TRBJ1-5, reads GAGVSQSPSNKVTEKGKDVELRCDPISGHTALYWYRQSLGQGLEFLIYFQGNSAPDKSGLPSDRFSAERTGGSVSTLTIQRTQQEDSAVYLCASSRDTDQPQHFGDGTRLSIL.

The DNA of the CDR3 is TGTGCCAGTCACGGGACAGGAGGTGCTCGGACCGGGGAGCTGTTTTTT. It encodes CASHGTGGARTGELFF. V usage is TRBV19 and J usage is TRBJ2-2, with 8 bases that match TRBD1. V dropped 8 bases and J dropped 5; count of bases not matched to a gene: 13. CDR3 size: 16 residues. Per the germline V gene, CDR1 is LNHDA and CDR2 is SQIVND (reference sequence). Drawing the rest from reference TRBV19 and TRBJ2-2, the complete variable domain is DGGITQSPKYLFRKEGQNVTLSCEQNLNHDAMYWYRQDPGQGLRLIYYSQIVNDFQKGDIAEGYSVSREKKESFPLTVTSAQKNPTAFYLCASHGTGGARTGELFFGEGSRLTVL.

This clonotype was observed a few times. This chain joins TRBV6-2 or TRBV6-3 and TRBJ2-2; TRBD2 agrees at 13 bases. CDR1 and CDR2 from the germline V gene are MNHEY and SVGEGT. Unmatched junction bases numbered 10, after V lost 7 bases and J lost 5 bases. This CDR3 has 17 residues. The CDR3 spells CASNNGLAGVRTGELFF. The DNA of the CDR3 is TGTGCCAGCAATAACGGACTAGCGGGAGTTCGGACCGGGGAGCTGTTTTTT.

This clonotype has more than one count but fewer than ten. The rearrangement links TRBV23-1 to TRBJ2-1; possibly TRBD1 for D (5 bases). TRBV23-1 is marked as an open reading frame, function uncertain. V was trimmed by 8 bases and J by 3 bases, leaving 17 bases between them. The CDR3 sequence is 15 residues long. The CDR3 sequence: CASSTGDRYYNEQFF. DNA of the CDR3: TGCGCCAGCTCGACGGGTGACAGATACTACAATGAGCAGTTCTTC.

In its sample, this clonotype was seen many times. This chain connects TRBV7-2 to TRBJ2-2; D is undetermined. CDR1 and CDR2 (germline): SGHTA, FQGNSA. This CDR3 region has 14 residues. Trimming cost V 1 base and J 4 bases, with 7 bases left between them. The CDR3, as DNA: TGTGCCAGCAGCTTAGGTGGATTCACCGGGGAGCTGTTTTTT. Translation: CASSLGGFTGELFF.

This clonotype was observed a handful of times. This chain connects TRBV5-5 to TRBJ1-2, with D unclear. The V end was cut by 2 bases, the J end by 0 bases, with 11 bases between. CDR1 and CDR2 (germline): SGHKS, YYEKEE (reference sequence). CDR3 length: 15 residues. In nucleotides, the CDR3 is TGTGCCAGCAGCTTCATAGTCGGCACTAACTATGGCTACACCTTC. Its protein is CASSFIVGTNYGYTF.

This clonotype showed up just a few times. CDR3 sequence (DNA): TGTGCCAGTGACCAGGGGACTAGCGGCTACAATGAGCAGTTCTTC. Amino acid sequence: CASDQGTSGYNEQFF. The chain combines TRBV19 with TRBJ2-1; TRBD2 matches 11 bases. Looked up from germline, CDR1 is LNHDA and CDR2 is SQIVND (reference sequence). CDR3 length: 15 residues. The J segment lost 3 bases and the V segment lost 8 bases, leaving 6 bases of the junction unmatched. The complete variable domain, with remaining parts taken from reference TRBV19 and TRBJ2-1, reads DGGITQSPKYLFRKEGQNVTLSCEQNLNHDAMYWYRQDPGQGLRLIYYSQIVNDFQKGDIAEGYSVSREKKESFPLTVTSAQKNPTAFYLCASDQGTSGYNEQFFGPGTRLTVL.

This clonotype was counted a few times. The chain joins TRBV7-9 to TRBJ2-7, with 10 bases lining up with TRBD1. The J segment lost 5 bases and the V segment lost 3 bases, leaving 4 bases of the junction unmatched. Germline CDR1 reads SEHNR; CDR2 reads FQNEAQ (reference sequence). The CDR3 sequence is 14 residues long. The CDR3 region is CASSLGTGVNEQYF. Written as DNA, the CDR3 is TGTGCCAGCAGCTTGGGGACAGGGGTGAACGAGCAGTACTTC.

The chain couples TRBV10-3 to TRBJ1-1; TRBD1 is a possible D gene (6 bases). Looked up from germline, CDR1 is ENHRY and CDR2 is SYGVKD. This CDR3 has 12 amino acids. V lost 4 bases, J lost 7 bases, and 10 bases lay in between. CDR3 region: CAISAEGVEAFF. Written as DNA, the CDR3 is TGTGCCATCAGTGCTGAGGGGGTTGAAGCTTTCTTT.